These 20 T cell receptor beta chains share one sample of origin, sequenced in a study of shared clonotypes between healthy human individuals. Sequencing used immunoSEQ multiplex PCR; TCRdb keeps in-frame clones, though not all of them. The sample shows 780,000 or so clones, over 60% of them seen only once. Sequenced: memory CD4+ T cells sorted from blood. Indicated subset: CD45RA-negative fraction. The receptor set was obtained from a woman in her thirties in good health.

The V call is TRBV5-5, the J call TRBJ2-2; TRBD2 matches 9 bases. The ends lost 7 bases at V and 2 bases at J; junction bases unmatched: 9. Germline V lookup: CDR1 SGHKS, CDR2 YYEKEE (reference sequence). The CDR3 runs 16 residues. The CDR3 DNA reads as TGTGCCAGCTCGGCTTCTAGCGGGATAAACACCGGGGAGCTGTTTTTT. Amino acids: CASSASSGINTGELFF.

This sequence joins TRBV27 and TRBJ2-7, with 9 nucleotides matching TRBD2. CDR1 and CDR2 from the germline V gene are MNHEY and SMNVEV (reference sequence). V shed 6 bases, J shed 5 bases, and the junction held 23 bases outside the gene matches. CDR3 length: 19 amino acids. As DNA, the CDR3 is TGTGCCAGCAGCCCCCAGTCCGAAAGCGGGAGGTTCTGGAGGGACGAGCAGTACTTC. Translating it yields CASSPQSESGRFWRDEQYF.

CDR3 protein: CSVRGLAEVNEQFF. As DNA, the CDR3 is TGCAGCGTGAGGGGACTAGCGGAGGTCAATGAGCAGTTCTTC. The rearrangement links TRBV29-1 to TRBJ2-1; 11 bases match TRBD2. Germline-derived CDR1 and CDR2 are SQVTM and ANQGSEA. This CDR3 contains 14 residues. Germline trimming cut 6 bases from V and 6 bases from J; bases unmatched to any gene: 7.

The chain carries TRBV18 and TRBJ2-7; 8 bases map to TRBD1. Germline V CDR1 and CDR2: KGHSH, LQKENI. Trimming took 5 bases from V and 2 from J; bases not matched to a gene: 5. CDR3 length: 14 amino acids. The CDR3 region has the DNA TGTGCCAGCTCAGGCCAGGGACAGGCCTACGAGCAGTACTTC. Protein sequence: CASSGQGQAYEQYF.

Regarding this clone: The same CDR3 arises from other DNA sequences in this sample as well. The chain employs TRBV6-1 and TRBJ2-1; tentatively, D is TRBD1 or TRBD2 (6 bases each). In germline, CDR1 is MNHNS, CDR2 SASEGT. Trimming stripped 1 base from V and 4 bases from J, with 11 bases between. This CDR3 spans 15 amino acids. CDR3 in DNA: TGTGCCAGCAGTGAAGGGAGGGGGTCTTACAATGAGCAGTTCTTC. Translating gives CASSEGRGSYNEQFF.

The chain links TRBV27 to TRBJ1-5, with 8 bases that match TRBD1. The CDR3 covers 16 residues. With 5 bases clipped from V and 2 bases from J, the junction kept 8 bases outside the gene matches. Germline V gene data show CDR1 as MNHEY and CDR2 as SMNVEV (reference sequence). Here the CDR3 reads CASSPDRDWGNQPQHF. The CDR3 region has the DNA TGTGCCAGCAGTCCGGACAGGGATTGGGGCAATCAGCCCCAGCATTTT.

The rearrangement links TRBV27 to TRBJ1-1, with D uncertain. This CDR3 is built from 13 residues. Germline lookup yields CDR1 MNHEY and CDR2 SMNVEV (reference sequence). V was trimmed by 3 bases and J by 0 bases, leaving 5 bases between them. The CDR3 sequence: CASSLVLNTEAFF. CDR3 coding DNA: TGTGCCAGCAGTTTGGTCTTGAACACTGAAGCTTTCTTT.

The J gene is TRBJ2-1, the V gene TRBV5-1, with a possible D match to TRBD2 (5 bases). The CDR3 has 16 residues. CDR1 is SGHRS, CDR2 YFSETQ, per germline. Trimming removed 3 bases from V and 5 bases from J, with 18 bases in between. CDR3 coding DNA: TGCGCCAGCAGCTCCGGGATAGCCCCGGTTAACAATGAGCAGTTCTTC. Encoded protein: CASSSGIAPVNNEQFF.

Here the CDR3 DNA reads TGTGCCAGCAGCGCGAACCGACTTAACAATGAGCAGTTCTTC. Encoded protein: CASSANRLNNEQFF. The chain combines TRBV7-9 with TRBJ2-1; no clear D. This CDR3 contains 14 residues. In germline, CDR1 is SEHNR, CDR2 FQNEAQ (reference sequence). The germline V and J ends were trimmed by 5 bases and 5 bases, with 13 bases remaining between them.

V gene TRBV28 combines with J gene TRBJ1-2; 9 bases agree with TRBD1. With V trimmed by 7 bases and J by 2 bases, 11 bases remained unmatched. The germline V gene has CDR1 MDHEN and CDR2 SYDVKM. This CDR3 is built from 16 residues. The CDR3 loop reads CASTPPGTGLNYGYTF. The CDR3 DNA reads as TGTGCCAGCACTCCCCCCGGGACAGGGCTGAACTATGGCTACACCTTC.

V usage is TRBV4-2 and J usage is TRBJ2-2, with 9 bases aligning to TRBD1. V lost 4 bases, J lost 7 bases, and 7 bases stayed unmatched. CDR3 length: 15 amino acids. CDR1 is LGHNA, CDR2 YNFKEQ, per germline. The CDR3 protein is CASSRDRVIDGELFF. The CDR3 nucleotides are TGTGCCAGCAGCCGGGACAGGGTTATTGACGGGGAGCTGTTTTTT.

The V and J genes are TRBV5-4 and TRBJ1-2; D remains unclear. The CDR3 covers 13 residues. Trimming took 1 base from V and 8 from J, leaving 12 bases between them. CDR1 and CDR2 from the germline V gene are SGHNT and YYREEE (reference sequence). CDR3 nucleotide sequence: TGTGCCAGCAGCTTGTGGTCCGGGGAGGGCTACACCTTC. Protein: CASSLWSGEGYTF.

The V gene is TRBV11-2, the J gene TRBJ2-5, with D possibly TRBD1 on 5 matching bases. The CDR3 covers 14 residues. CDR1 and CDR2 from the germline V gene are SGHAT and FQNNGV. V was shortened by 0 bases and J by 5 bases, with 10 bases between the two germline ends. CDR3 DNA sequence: TGTGCCAGCAGCTTAGATTGGCAGGGTGAGACCCAGTACTTC. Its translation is CASSLDWQGETQYF.

In nucleotides, the CDR3 is TGTGCCAGTAGTATAAGCACAGGGTCATACGAGCAGTACTTC. Translating it yields CASSISTGSYEQYF. The rearrangement links TRBV19 to TRBJ2-7, with D perhaps TRBD1 (6 bases). Trimming left V 2 bases short and J 4 bases short, with 12 bases between. The CDR3 has 14 residues. Germline loops: CDR1 LNHDA, CDR2 SQIVND (reference sequence).

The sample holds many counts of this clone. Here the CDR3 reads CASSLVPLAGVEQFF. The CDR3, as DNA: TGTGCCAGCTCACTAGTACCCCTAGCGGGAGTTGAGCAGTTCTTC. The chain links TRBV18 to TRBJ2-1, with 10 bases lining up with TRBD2. The V segment lost 4 bases and the J segment 9 bases; nucleotides outside the gene matches: 9. The CDR3 covers 15 residues. The germline V gene encodes CDR1 KGHSH and CDR2 LQKENI.

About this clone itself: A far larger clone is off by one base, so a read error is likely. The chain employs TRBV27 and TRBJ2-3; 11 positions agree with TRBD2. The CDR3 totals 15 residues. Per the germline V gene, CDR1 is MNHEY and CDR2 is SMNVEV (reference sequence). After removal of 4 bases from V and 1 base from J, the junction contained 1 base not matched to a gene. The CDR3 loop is CASSWGLAGTDTQYF. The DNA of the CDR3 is TGTGCCAGCAGTTGGGGACTAGCGGGCACAGATACGCAGTATTTT.

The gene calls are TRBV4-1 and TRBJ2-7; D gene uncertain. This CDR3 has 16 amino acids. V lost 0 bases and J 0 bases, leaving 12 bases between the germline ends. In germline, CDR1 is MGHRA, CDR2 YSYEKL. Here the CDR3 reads CASSQDYRRYSYEQYF. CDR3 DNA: TGCGCCAGCAGCCAAGACTATAGGCGTTACTCCTACGAGCAGTACTTC.

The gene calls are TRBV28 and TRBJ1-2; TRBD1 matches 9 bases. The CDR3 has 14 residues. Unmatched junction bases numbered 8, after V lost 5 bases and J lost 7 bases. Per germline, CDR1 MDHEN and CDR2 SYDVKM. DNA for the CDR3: TGTGCCAGCAGTGTCCCGGGACAGGGATCTGGCTACACCTTC. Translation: CASSVPGQGSGYTF.

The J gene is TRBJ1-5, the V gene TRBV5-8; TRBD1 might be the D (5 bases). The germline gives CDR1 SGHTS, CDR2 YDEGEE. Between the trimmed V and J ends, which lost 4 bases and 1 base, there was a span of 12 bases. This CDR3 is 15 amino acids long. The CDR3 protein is CASSAGGVSNQPQHF. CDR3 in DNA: TGTGCCAGCAGCGCGGGGGGGGTCAGCAATCAGCCCCAGCATTTT.

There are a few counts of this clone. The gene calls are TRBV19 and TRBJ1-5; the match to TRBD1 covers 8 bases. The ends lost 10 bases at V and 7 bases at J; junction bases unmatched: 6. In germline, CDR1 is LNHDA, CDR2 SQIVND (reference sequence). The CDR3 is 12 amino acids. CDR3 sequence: CATDSGGQPQHF. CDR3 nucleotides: TGTGCCACTGACTCAGGGGGCCAGCCCCAGCATTTT.